The 8 T cell receptor beta chains presented below share a single source sample, sequenced in a study of PD-1 blockade in classical Hodgkin lymphoma. Every patient had relapsed following autologous stem cell transplantation, and cohorts differed in brentuximab vedotin exposure. Generated by immunoSEQ multiplex PCR, the TCRdb table keeps only in-frame clones and is missing some. The sample records some 6,800 clones, more than 70% being singletons. The material sequenced was peripheral blood mononuclear cells (PBMCs), taken before the second cycle of nivolumab. The receptors here all came from a human donor with classical Hodgkin lymphoma.

The table lists this clone with a count of one. This sequence joins TRBV18 and TRBJ1-4; D is unclear. The CDR3 consists of 13 residues. Germline V gives CDR1 KGHSH, CDR2 LQKENI. The V and J ends lost 4 bases and 8 bases respectively, with 11 bases between them. CDR3 bases: TGTGCCAGCTCACAAACCCGAGAGGAAAAACTGTTTTTT. Protein sequence: CASSQTREEKLFF.

The chain joins TRBV30 to TRBJ1-5; D is unclear. Trimming removed 3 bases at V and 6 bases at J, with 12 bases between. The germline V gene has CDR1 GTSNPN and CDR2 SVGIG (reference sequence). The CDR3 length is 13 residues. For the CDR3, the DNA is TGTGCCTGGAGCCCTTTCCCTTCTCAGCCCCAGCATTTT. Translating it yields CAWSPFPSQPQHF. The full variable domain, completed using reference TRBV30 and TRBJ1-5, is SQTIHQWPATLVQPVGSPLSLECTVEGTSNPNLYWYRQAAGRGLQLLFYSVGIGQISSEVPQNLSASRPQDRQFILSSKKLLLSDSGFYLCAWSPFPSQPQHFGDGTRLSIL.

The CDR3 nucleotides are TGTGCCAGCCGCCGGACTGCCAGCCTTACCTACGAGCAGTACGTC. This encodes CASRRTASLTYEQYV. The chain carries TRBV6-1 and TRBJ2-7; D might be TRBD2 (5 bases). V was trimmed by 8 bases and J by 2 bases, leaving 19 bases between them. Germline assignment: CDR1 MNHNS and CDR2 SASEGT. The CDR3 has 15 residues.

This clone was recorded a few times. The rearrangement joins TRBV4-1 to TRBJ1-5; D unresolved. Germline-derived CDR1 and CDR2 are MGHRA and YSYEKL. V lost 2 bases and J 3 bases, leaving 17 bases between the germline ends. The CDR3 has 17 residues. In DNA form, the CDR3 reads TGCGCCAGCAGCCAACCCGGGTTCCAACGGGACAATCAGCCCCAGCATTTT. Translating gives CASSQPGFQRDNQPQHF.

This chain uses TRBV10-1 with TRBJ1-1, with D maybe TRBD1 (6 bases). V was shortened by 1 base and J by 0 bases, with 9 bases between the two germline ends. The length of the CDR3 is 15 residues. Germline V gene data show CDR1 as WNHNN and CDR2 as SYGVQD (reference sequence). CDR3: CASSEYRDLNTEAFF. The CDR3 coding sequence is TGCGCCAGCAGTGAGTACAGGGACTTGAACACTGAAGCTTTCTTT.

The V gene is TRBV5-1, the J gene TRBJ2-5; D unclear. This CDR3 has 13 residues. V dropped 6 bases and J dropped 5 bases, with 14 bases sitting between them. Looked up from germline, CDR1 is SGHRS and CDR2 is YFSETQ. This chain's CDR3 is CASKGIFKETQYF. CDR3 nucleotide sequence: TGCGCCAGCAAAGGAATCTTCAAGGAGACCCAGTACTTC.

This chain joins TRBV5-6 and TRBJ2-3; D unresolved. Between the trimmed V and J ends, which lost 3 bases and 6 bases, there was a span of 20 bases. This CDR3 is 16 amino acids long. Germline CDR1 is SGHDT and CDR2 is YYEEEE. The CDR3 DNA reads TGTGCCAGCAGCTCTGTTCCCCTTAACTCGGAGGATACGCAGTATTTT. Protein sequence: CASSSVPLNSEDTQYF.

V is TRBV7-9 and J is TRBJ1-1, with D unclear. This CDR3 spans 13 amino acids. Trimming removed 3 bases from V and 3 bases from J, with 8 bases in between. The germline V gene encodes CDR1 SEHNR and CDR2 FQNEAQ (reference sequence). CDR3 protein: CASSLLSDTEAFF. The CDR3 DNA reads as TGTGCCAGCAGCTTGTTGTCTGACACTGAAGCTTTCTTT.